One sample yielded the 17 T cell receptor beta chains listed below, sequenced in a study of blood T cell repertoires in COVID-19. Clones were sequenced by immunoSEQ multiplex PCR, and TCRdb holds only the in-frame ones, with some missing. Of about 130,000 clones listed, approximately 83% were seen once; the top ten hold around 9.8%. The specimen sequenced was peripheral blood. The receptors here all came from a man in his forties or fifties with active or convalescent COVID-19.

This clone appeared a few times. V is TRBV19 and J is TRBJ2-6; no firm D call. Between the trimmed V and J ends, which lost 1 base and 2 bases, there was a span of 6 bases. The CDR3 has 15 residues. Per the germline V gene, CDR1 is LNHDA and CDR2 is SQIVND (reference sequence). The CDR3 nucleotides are TGTGCCAGTAGTATAGGGGCAGCTGGGGCCAACGTCCTGACTTTC. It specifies CASSIGAAGANVLTF.

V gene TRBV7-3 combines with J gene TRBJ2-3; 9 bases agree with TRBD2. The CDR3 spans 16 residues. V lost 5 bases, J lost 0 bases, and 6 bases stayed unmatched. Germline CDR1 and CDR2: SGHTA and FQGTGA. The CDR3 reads CASSQSGGTSTDTQYF. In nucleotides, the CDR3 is TGTGCCAGCAGCCAAAGCGGGGGGACTAGCACAGATACGCAGTATTTT.

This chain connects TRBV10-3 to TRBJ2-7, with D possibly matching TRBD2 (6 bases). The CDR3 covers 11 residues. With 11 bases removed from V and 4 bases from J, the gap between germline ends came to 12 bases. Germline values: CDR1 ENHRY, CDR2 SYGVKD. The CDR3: CAARGGYEQYF. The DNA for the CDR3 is TGTGCCGCCCGGGGAGGTTACGAGCAGTACTTC.

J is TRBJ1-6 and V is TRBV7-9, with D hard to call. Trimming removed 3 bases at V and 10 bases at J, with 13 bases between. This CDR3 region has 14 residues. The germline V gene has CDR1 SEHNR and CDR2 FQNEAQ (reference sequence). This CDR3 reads CASSFPGIESPLHF. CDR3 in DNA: TGTGCCAGCAGCTTCCCGGGGATAGAGTCACCCCTCCACTTT.

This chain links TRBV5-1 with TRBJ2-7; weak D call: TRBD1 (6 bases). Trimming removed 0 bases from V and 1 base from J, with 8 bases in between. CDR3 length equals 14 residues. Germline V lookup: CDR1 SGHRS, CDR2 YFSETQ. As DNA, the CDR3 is TGCGCCAGCAGCTTGGCTACAGGGTCCTACGAGCAGTACTTC. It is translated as CASSLATGSYEQYF.

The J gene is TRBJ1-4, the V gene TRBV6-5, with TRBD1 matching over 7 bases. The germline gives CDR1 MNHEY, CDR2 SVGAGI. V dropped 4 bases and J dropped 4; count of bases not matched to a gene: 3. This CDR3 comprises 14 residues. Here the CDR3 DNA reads TGTGCCAGCAGTTCGGGACAGAGTAATGAAAAACTGTTTTTT. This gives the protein CASSSGQSNEKLFF.

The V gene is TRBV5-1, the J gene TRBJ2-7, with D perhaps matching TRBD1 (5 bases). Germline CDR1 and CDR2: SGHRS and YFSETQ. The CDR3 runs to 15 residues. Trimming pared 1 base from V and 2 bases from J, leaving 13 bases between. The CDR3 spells CASSLTAGQTYEQYF. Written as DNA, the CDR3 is TGCGCCAGCAGCTTGACCGCAGGGCAGACCTACGAGCAGTACTTC.

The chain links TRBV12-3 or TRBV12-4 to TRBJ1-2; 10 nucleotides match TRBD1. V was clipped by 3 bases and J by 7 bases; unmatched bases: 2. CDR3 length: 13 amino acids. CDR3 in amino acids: CASSFGTGAGYTF. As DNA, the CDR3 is TGTGCCAGCAGTTTCGGGACAGGGGCTGGCTACACCTTC.

CDR3 amino acids: CASSPGQNYQETQYF. CDR3 DNA: TGCGCCAGCAGCCCGGGACAAAACTACCAAGAGACCCAGTACTTC. The genes are TRBV10-2 and TRBJ2-5, with D tentatively TRBD1 (6 bases). Germline V CDR1 and CDR2: WSHSY, SAAADI. This CDR3 spans 15 amino acids. V gave up 6 bases and J gave up 0 bases, with 14 bases separating them.

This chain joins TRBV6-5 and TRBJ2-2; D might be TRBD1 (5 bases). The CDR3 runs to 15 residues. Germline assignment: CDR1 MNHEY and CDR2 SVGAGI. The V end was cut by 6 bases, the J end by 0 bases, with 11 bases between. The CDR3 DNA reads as TGTGCCAGCAGAGTCAAGACAGCGAACACCGGGGAGCTGTTTTTT. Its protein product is CASRVKTANTGELFF.

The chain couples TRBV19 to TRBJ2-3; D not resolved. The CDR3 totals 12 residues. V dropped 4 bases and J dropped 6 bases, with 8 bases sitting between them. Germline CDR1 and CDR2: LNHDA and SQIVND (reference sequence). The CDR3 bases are TGTGCCAGTAGTACAGGTTCGGATACGCAGTATTTT. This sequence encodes CASSTGSDTQYF. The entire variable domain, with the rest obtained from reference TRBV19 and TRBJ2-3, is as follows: DGGITQSPKYLFRKEGQNVTLSCEQNLNHDAMYWYRQDPGQGLRLIYYSQIVNDFQKGDIAEGYSVSREKKESFPLTVTSAQKNPTAFYLCASSTGSDTQYFGPGTRLTVL.

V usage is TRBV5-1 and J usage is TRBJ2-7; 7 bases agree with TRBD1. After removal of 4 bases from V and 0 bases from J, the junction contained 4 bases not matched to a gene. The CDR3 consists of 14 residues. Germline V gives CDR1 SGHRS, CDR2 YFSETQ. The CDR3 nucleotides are TGCGCCAGCAGCCCGGGACAGTTCTCCTACGAGCAGTACTTC. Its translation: CASSPGQFSYEQYF.

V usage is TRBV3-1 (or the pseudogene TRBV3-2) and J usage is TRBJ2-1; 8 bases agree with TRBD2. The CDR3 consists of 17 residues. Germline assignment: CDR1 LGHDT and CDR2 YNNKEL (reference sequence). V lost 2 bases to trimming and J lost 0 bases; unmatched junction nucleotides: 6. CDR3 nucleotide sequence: TGTGCCAGCAGCCAACGGGGGGGGAGACCCTCCTACAATGAGCAGTTCTTC. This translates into CASSQRGGRPSYNEQFF.

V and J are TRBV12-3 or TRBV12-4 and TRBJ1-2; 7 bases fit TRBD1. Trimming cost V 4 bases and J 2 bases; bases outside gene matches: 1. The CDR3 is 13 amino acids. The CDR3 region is CASSSGQNYGYTF. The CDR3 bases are TGTGCCAGCAGTTCGGGACAGAACTATGGCTACACCTTC.

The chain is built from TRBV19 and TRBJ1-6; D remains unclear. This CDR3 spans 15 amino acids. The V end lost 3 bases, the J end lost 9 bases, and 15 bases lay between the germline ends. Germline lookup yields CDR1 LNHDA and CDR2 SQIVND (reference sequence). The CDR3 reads CASSITGTTGSPLHF. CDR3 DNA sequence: TGTGCCAGTAGTATCACGGGAACAACTGGTTCACCCCTCCACTTT.

The CDR3 sequence: CASSQERTTGGQYF. The DNA for the CDR3 is TGTGCCAGCAGCCAAGAAAGGACCACAGGGGGGCAGTACTTC. The J gene is TRBJ2-7, the V gene TRBV3-1 (or the pseudogene TRBV3-2); 8 bases align to TRBD1. Looked up from germline, CDR1 is LGHDT and CDR2 is YNNKEL (reference sequence). CDR3 length: 14 residues. Losses at the gene ends were 0 bases for V and 9 bases for J; bases not matched to a gene: 7.

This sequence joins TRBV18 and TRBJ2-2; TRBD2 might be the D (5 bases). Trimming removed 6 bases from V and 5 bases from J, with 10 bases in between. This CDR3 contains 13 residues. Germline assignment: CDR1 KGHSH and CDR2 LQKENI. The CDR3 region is CASSRGETGELFF. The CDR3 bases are TGTGCCAGCTCTCGGGGAGAAACCGGGGAGCTGTTTTTT.